These T cell receptor beta chains were read from a single sample in a study of CD8 T cell repertoires and HIV-1 epitope variants. Repertoires were generated with immunoSEQ multiplex PCR, while TCRdb's copy carries only in-frame clones and drops some. The sample holds some 87,000 clones, roughly four fifths seen once. Sequenced input: uncultured baseline CD8+ T cells from peripheral blood mononuclear cells (PBMCs). Receptor source: a male donor with HIV. Each CDR3 is given with its conserved first and last residue. Fields, in order: clone size, J gene, D gene, V gene, CDR3 protein, CDR3 DNA. The D gene is left open where the match is weak. Not every row has a clone size; where given, it reads once, few, many or a size class.

-,TRBJ2-7,-,TRBV5-4,CASSLPGLGGGEQYF,TGTGCCAGCAGCTTGCCGGGACTAGGGGGCGGGGAGCAGTACTTC
once,TRBJ2-2,-,TRBV2,CASSSTGELFF,TGTGCCAGCTCGTCCACCGGGGAGCTGTTTTTT
-,TRBJ1-2,TRBD1,TRBV5-6,CASSSDPGTDYGYTF,TGTGCCAGCAGTTCTGACCCCGGGACAGACTATGGCTACACCTTC
-,TRBJ1-1,TRBD1,TRBV18,CASWRGQGAGYTEAFF,TGTGCCAGCTGGAGGGGACAGGGGGCTGGGTACACTGAAGCTTTCTTT
-,TRBJ1-6,TRBD1,TRBV27,CASSLYGQGVAMNNSPLHF,TGTGCCAGCAGTTTATACGGACAGGGAGTTGCCATGAATAATTCACCCCTCCACTTT
-,TRBJ2-7,-,TRBV7-9,CASSLSGKQDSYEQYF,TGTGCCAGCAGCTTGTCAGGAAAACAGGATTCCTACGAGCAGTACTTC
-,TRBJ2-2,-,TRBV5-4,CASSLASVSSGELFF,TGTGCCAGCAGCTTGGCATCAGTTTCTTCCGGGGAGCTGTTTTTT
-,TRBJ1-1,-,TRBV28,CASSFVGSEAFF,TGTGCCAGCAGTTTCGTGGGCTCTGAAGCTTTCTTT
once,TRBJ1-3,TRBD1,TRBV18,CASSTDRVGNTIYF,TGTGCCAGCTCGACCGACAGGGTCGGCAACACCATATATTTT
-,TRBJ2-7,-,TRBV6-1,CASSEARLRGAEEQYF,TGTGCCAGCAGTGAAGCCCGGTTGAGGGGGGCGGAAGAGCAGTACTTC
-,TRBJ1-1,-,TRBV14,CASSQVKNTEAFF,TGTGCCAGCAGCCAAGTGAAGAACACTGAAGCTTTCTTT
-,TRBJ2-7,-,TRBV5-1,CASSWGGSAYEQYF,TGCGCCAGCAGCTGGGGTGGGTCAGCCTACGAGCAGTACTTC
-,TRBJ1-6,-,TRBV11-2,CASSFPQGNSPLHF,TGTGCCAGCAGCTTCCCACAGGGAAATTCACCCCTCCACTTT
-,TRBJ1-5,-,TRBV5-1,CASSLEGMIAQPQHF,TGCGCCAGCAGCTTGGAAGGCATGATCGCTCAGCCCCAGCATTTT
-,TRBJ2-1,-,TRBV14,CASSQADRRNEQFF,TGTGCCAGCAGCCAAGCAGACAGGAGGAATGAGCAGTTCTTC
-,TRBJ1-2,-,TRBV10-3,CASRGSGDGYTF,TGTGCCAGCCGGGGGTCGGGGGATGGCTACACCTTC
-,TRBJ2-1,-,TRBV2,CASRADSPSIYEQFF,TGTGCCAGCAGGGCGGACAGCCCTTCGATATATGAGCAGTTCTTC
many,TRBJ2-3,-,TRBV14,CASSQGTPSTDTQYF,TGTGCCAGCAGCCAAGGGACGCCTAGCACAGATACGCAGTATTTT
once,TRBJ2-4,-,TRBV2,CASTSPPLNIQYF,TGTGCCAGCACCTCACCTCCCCTAAACATTCAGTACTTC
-,TRBJ1-2,-,TRBV18,CASSLTDSFYGYTF,TGTGCCAGCTCGCTAACCGACAGTTTTTATGGCTACACCTTC
-,TRBJ2-7,-,TRBV15,CATSRKSSYEQYF,TGTGCCACCAGCAGAAAAAGCTCCTACGAGCAGTACTTC
few,TRBJ1-1,-,TRBV5-1,CASSLNPGTEAFF,TGCGCCAGCAGCTTGAATCCGGGGACTGAAGCTTTCTTT
-,TRBJ1-6,-,TRBV14,CASSQTDNSPLHF,TGTGCCAGCAGCCAAACAGATAATTCACCCCTCCACTTT
-,TRBJ2-5,-,TRBV7-2,CASNGGPGSLQETQYF,TGTGCCAGCAATGGGGGGCCTGGGTCACTCCAAGAGACCCAGTACTTC
-,TRBJ2-5,TRBD2,TRBV6-5,CASSTGLAGEETQYF,TGTGCCAGCAGCACGGGACTAGCGGGGGAAGAGACCCAGTACTTC
few,TRBJ2-5,TRBD1,TRBV9,CASSVTDRGLETQYF,TGTGCCAGCAGCGTCACGGACAGGGGGCTAGAGACCCAGTACTTC
-,TRBJ1-1,-,TRBV5-6,CASSRDRLNTEAFF,TGTGCCAGCAGCCGCGACAGGTTGAACACTGAAGCTTTCTTT
-,TRBJ2-5,-,TRBV18,CASSQGQETQYF,TGTGCCAGCTCTCAGGGTCAAGAGACCCAGTACTTC
-,TRBJ1-1,-,TRBV19,CASSISDSLTEAFF,TGTGCCAGTAGTATCAGCGACTCACTCACTGAAGCTTTCTTT
-,TRBJ1-1,-,TRBV6-1,CASNGGDPLNTEAFF,TGTGCCAGTAATGGGGGGGACCCTTTGAACACTGAAGCTTTCTTT
-,TRBJ2-3,TRBD1,TRBV7-7,CASSPDRGTDTQYF,TGTGCCAGCAGCCCGGACAGGGGGACAGATACGCAGTATTTT
once,TRBJ2-3,-,TRBV4-1,CASSQGITDTQYF,TGCGCCAGCAGCCAAGGAATCACAGATACGCAGTATTTT
few,TRBJ2-7,-,TRBV5-5,CASSLETASYEQYF,TGTGCCAGCAGCTTGGAGACAGCGTCCTACGAGCAGTACTTC
-,TRBJ2-7,-,TRBV5-4,CASSPDTSPYEQYF,TGTGCCAGCAGCCCGGACACCTCCCCCTACGAGCAGTACTTC
-,TRBJ2-7,TRBD1,TRBV15,CATSVDRGRHEQYF,TGTGCCACCAGCGTCGACAGGGGGCGCCACGAGCAGTACTTC
-,TRBJ1-4,-,TRBV28,CASSSFRSPNEKLFF,TGTGCCAGCAGTTCATTCAGGTCGCCTAATGAAAAACTGTTTTTT
few,TRBJ1-1,-,TRBV4-1,CASSQGQWNTEAFF,TGCGCCAGCAGCCAAGGACAGTGGAACACTGAAGCTTTCTTT
-,TRBJ2-3,TRBD2,TRBV9,CASSVELADASIPNTQYF,TGTGCCAGCAGCGTAGAACTAGCGGACGCCTCAATCCCGAATACGCAGTATTTT
-,TRBJ2-7,-,TRBV15,CATSLGFRDEQYF,TGTGCCACCAGCTTGGGGTTCAGGGACGAGCAGTACTTC
-,TRBJ1-5,TRBD1,TRBV18,CASSRGTGGNQPQHF,TGTGCCAGCTCACGCGGGACAGGGGGGAATCAGCCCCAGCATTTT